Relative to its sample, the clone carrying this TCR beta chain is medium-sized. The antigen remains undetermined. Over a period of around six days at 37 degrees C, the mixed lymphocyte reaction cells were cocultured. This sample is drawn from a study of siplizumab effects on memory and regulatory T cells. The wider study: Siplizumab-treated (roughly 1 ug/mL) and drug-free mixed lymphocyte reactions were paired. Whole-study findings and limits: The study found that siplizumab significantly reduced alloreactive sequences traceable to unstimulated CD4+ memory cells. The average Treg-derived proportion among mappable alloreactive CD4+ clones was less than 80% with siplizumab versus 26.9% in controls.

The table came from immunoSEQ multiplex PCR; TCRdb's copy has only in-frame clones and leaves some out. The sample yields almost 15,000 clones, 40% to 45% seen once. Sequenced: CFSE-low (dividing) CD4+ T cells sorted from an allogeneic mixed lymphocyte reaction. The sequence was collected from a human donor in good health; the cells came from an allogeneic mixed lymphocyte reaction. Some clones in this sample may be carry-over from other donors' samples.

CDR3 coding DNA: TGCGCCAGCAGGGGGGACAGGAGCAATGAAAAACTGTTTTTT. It translates to CASRGDRSNEKLFF. The chain couples TRBV5-1 to TRBJ1-4, with 8 positions matching TRBD1. The CDR3 runs 14 residues. Unmatched junction bases numbered 5, after V lost 5 bases and J lost 5 bases. Germline V gives CDR1 SGHRS, CDR2 YFSETQ.